These 10 T cell receptor beta chains share one sample of origin, sequenced in a study of blood T cell repertoires in COVID-19. Profiled with immunoSEQ multiplex PCR; TCRdb holds only in-frame clones, not every one. The sample contains over 400,000 clones, 86% of which appear only once. Sequenced: peripheral blood. The receptor set was obtained from a woman aged 30 to 39 with active or convalescent COVID-19.

The chain recombines TRBV4-1 with TRBJ2-3; 12 positions match TRBD2. This CDR3 comprises 16 residues. The V gene's germline CDR1 is MGHRA and CDR2 YSYEKL. Trimming took 0 bases from V and 3 from J; bases not matched to a gene: 1. CDR3 coding DNA: TGCGCCAGCAGCCAAGAAACTAGCGGGGGGACAGATACGCAGTATTTT. Protein product: CASSQETSGGTDTQYF.

The V call is TRBV19, the J call TRBJ2-2; 8 bases are shared with TRBD2. Germline trimming cut 3 bases from V and 4 bases from J; bases unmatched to any gene: 4. Germline V gene sequence: CDR1 LNHDA, CDR2 SQIVND (reference sequence). The length of the CDR3 is 15 residues. Here the CDR3 reads CASSIWREVTGELFF. The CDR3 nucleotides read TGTGCCAGTAGTATCTGGCGGGAGGTCACCGGGGAGCTGTTTTTT.

The chain carries TRBV28 and TRBJ2-7; TRBD1 aligns across 8 bases. This CDR3 is 12 amino acids long. V gave up 6 bases and J gave up 5 bases; unmatched junction bases: 3. Germline CDR1 reads MDHEN; CDR2 reads SYDVKM. The CDR3 region is CASSPDRDEQYF. The CDR3 DNA follows: TGTGCCAGCAGCCCGGACAGGGACGAGCAGTACTTC.

This rearrangement joins TRBV5-6 to TRBJ2-2; 10 nucleotides agree with TRBD1. This CDR3 contains 14 residues. Per the germline V gene, CDR1 is SGHDT and CDR2 is YYEEEE. V trimming: 6 bases; J trimming: 6 bases; junction bases outside the gene matches: 5. CDR3 bases: TGTGCCAGCACCTTAGGGACAGGGGCCGGGGAGCTGTTTTTT. Protein product: CASTLGTGAGELFF.

The chain carries TRBV19 and TRBJ1-5; TRBD1 aligns across 7 bases. From germline, CDR1 is LNHDA and CDR2 SQIVND (reference sequence). The CDR3 length is 14 residues. Germline trimming cut 4 bases from V and 4 bases from J; bases unmatched to any gene: 4. The chain's CDR3 is CASSKMTGNQPQHF. The DNA for the CDR3 is TGTGCCAGTAGTAAAATGACAGGGAATCAGCCCCAGCATTTT.

CDR3 region: CASRTETGELFF. CDR3 DNA: TGTGCCAGCAGGACTGAGACCGGGGAGCTGTTTTTT. The rearrangement uses TRBV2 and TRBJ2-2; D is uncertain. The CDR3 sequence is 12 residues long. The V gene lost 6 bases and the J gene lost 5 bases, with 7 bases spanning the gap. Germline V CDR1 and CDR2: SNHLY, FYNNEI.

V is TRBV2 and J is TRBJ1-6, with TRBD1 matching 8 bases. The V gene end was trimmed by 5 bases and the J gene end by 9 bases; junction bases not matched to a gene: 15. The CDR3 has 17 residues. The germline V gene encodes CDR1 SNHLY and CDR2 FYNNEI. For the CDR3, the DNA is TGTGCCAGCAGTAGGGGACAGGATGGGATTTTTCGTTCACCCCTCCACTTT. It specifies CASSRGQDGIFRSPLHF.

V and J are TRBV7-2 and TRBJ1-2, with 8 bases lining up with TRBD1. This CDR3 region has 14 residues. Germline CDR1 and CDR2: SGHTA and FQGNSA. The V segment lost 4 bases and the J segment 7 bases; nucleotides outside the gene matches: 8. The CDR3 here is CASSYGQGGSGYTF. In DNA form, the CDR3 reads TGTGCCAGCAGCTACGGACAGGGTGGGTCTGGCTACACCTTC.

The chain uses TRBV19 and TRBJ1-2; D is unresolved. Germline-derived CDR1 and CDR2 are LNHDA and SQIVND (reference sequence). V lost 4 bases to trimming and J lost 3 bases, with 18 bases between them. There are 16 residues in the CDR3. CDR3 sequence: CASSTTQFASDYGYTF. CDR3 DNA: TGTGCCAGTAGTACCACTCAATTCGCTAGTGACTATGGCTACACCTTC.

Concerning this clone: Different DNA sequences within this sample yield the same CDR3. The V and J genes are TRBV30 and TRBJ2-7; no firm D call. CDR1 and CDR2 from the germline V gene are GTSNPN and SVGIG (reference sequence). This CDR3 contains 14 residues. The germline V and J ends were trimmed by 0 bases and 0 bases, with 9 bases remaining between them. CDR3 sequence reads: CAWSVRGSSYEQYF. In DNA, the CDR3 is TGTGCCTGGAGTGTTAGAGGCAGCTCCTACGAGCAGTACTTC.